The subject of this entry is one TCR beta chain. The sample originates from a study of blood T cell repertoires in COVID-19. Study in general: Samples taken during acute and convalescent COVID-19 were collected in the United States, Italy and Spain.

As handled by the study authors: Quantification of nucleated cells was approximated via reference gene primer amplification. Method: immunoSEQ multiplex PCR; TCRdb's copy keeps in-frame clones and lacks some. V and J calls and clone size are as listed in that table; D and trimming were resolved from the DNA. This sample has more than 300,000 clones, with around nine tenths found just once. Sample: peripheral blood. The TCR sequence derives from a woman under 30 who had recovered from COVID-19.

CDR3 nucleotides: TGCAGCGTGGTACTAGCGGGAGGGCCGGCAGATACGCAGTATTTT. It translates to CSVVLAGGPADTQYF. This chain uses TRBV29-1 with TRBJ2-3, with TRBD2 identical over 13 bases. Losses at the gene ends were 6 bases for V and 4 bases for J; bases not matched to a gene: 7. The V gene's germline CDR1 is SQVTM and CDR2 ANQGSEA. The CDR3 loop spans 15 amino acids.